This TCR beta chain originates from a study of glioma-infiltrating T cells after dendritic cell vaccination. Looking at the study overall: Glioblastoma patients came from Phase I and II dendritic cell vaccination trials. The vaccine used monocyte-derived dendritic cells pulsed overnight with autologous tumor lysate.

The protocol was immunoSEQ multiplex PCR, while the TCRdb copy is restricted to in-frame clones and leaves out a portion. The sample contains around 90,000 clones, around three quarters of which appear only once. This clone was seen a handful of times. Its antigen is unidentified. Isocitrate dehydrogenase mutation was absent in all glioblastoma patients. Germline-derived CDR1 and CDR2 are SGHAT and FQNNGV. V shed 1 base and J 4 bases; nucleotides not matched to a gene: 4. This CDR3 is 15 amino acids long. Study-wide results and caveats: Survival was not directly related to TCR clonality in these patients.

This receptor was obtained from a human donor with glioblastoma. The chain uses TRBV11-2 and TRBJ2-1, with TRBD1 matching over 7 bases. Specimen: blood, collected before dendritic cell vaccination. CDR3 coding DNA: TGTGCCAGCAGCTTAGGACAGGGTGCTTACAATGAGCAGTTCTTC. Translated: CASSLGQGAYNEQFF.